The 16 T cell receptor beta chains presented below share a single source sample, sequenced in a study of radiotherapy plus CTLA-4 blockade in lung cancer. Some clones are missing from TCRdb's copy, which holds only in-frame ones; the method was immunoSEQ multiplex PCR. This table has fewer than 140,000 clones, approximately 87% appearing once. Sample: peripheral blood, taken from a patient treated with radiotherapy plus ipilimumab. These receptors all come from a human donor with non-small cell lung cancer that progressed on radiotherapy plus ipilimumab. Some clones in this sample may be carry-over from other donors' samples.

The chain uses TRBV28 and TRBJ1-1, with D possibly matching TRBD1 (6 bases). The length of the CDR3 is 10 residues. Trimming pared 8 bases from V and 7 bases from J, leaving 8 bases between. CDR1 is MDHEN and CDR2 is SYDVKM in the germline V gene. The CDR3 sequence is CASGTLEAFF. In nucleotides, the CDR3 is TGTGCCAGCGGGACACTTGAAGCTTTCTTT. The full variable domain, completed using reference TRBV28 and TRBJ1-1, is DVKVTQSSRYLVKRTGEKVFLECVQDMDHENMFWYRQDPGLGLRLIYFSYDVKMKEKGDIPEGYSVSREKKERFSLILESASTNQTSMYLCASGTLEAFFGQGTRLTVV.

The chain links TRBV2 to TRBJ2-3; D not certain. The germline CDR1 and CDR2 sequences are SNHLY and FYNNEI. Trimming took 0 bases from V and 6 from J, leaving 10 bases between them. The CDR3 is 14 residues long. The CDR3 reads CASSEALRTDTQYF. In nucleotides, the CDR3 is TGTGCCAGCAGTGAAGCGCTTCGTACGGATACGCAGTATTTT.

This clone was recorded once. The V and J genes are TRBV5-1 and TRBJ2-3, with TRBD1 matching over 7 bases. The germline V gene has CDR1 SGHRS and CDR2 YFSETQ. The junction had 18 bases not matched to a gene; V was cut back by 4 bases and J by 10 bases. The CDR3 extends over 16 amino acids. This chain's CDR3 is CASSQQGFGLEVAQYF. As DNA, the CDR3 is TGCGCCAGCAGCCAACAGGGGTTTGGGTTGGAGGTTGCGCAGTATTTT.

This clone was detected a few times. This sequence joins TRBV10-3 and TRBJ2-3; 9 nucleotides match TRBD1. V was pared by 6 bases and J by 4 bases, with 2 bases of the junction left unmatched. Germline V lookup: CDR1 ENHRY, CDR2 SYGVKD. This CDR3 is built from 13 residues. CDR3 coding DNA: TGTGCCATCAGGACAGGGGGGGCAGATACGCAGTATTTT. This codes for CAIRTGGADTQYF.

The table lists this clone with a count of one. The chain recombines TRBV20-1 with TRBJ1-4; D gene ambiguous. The CDR3 spans 10 residues. In germline, CDR1 is DFQATT, CDR2 SNEGSKA (reference sequence). V lost 5 bases, J lost 3 bases, and 1 base lay in between. The CDR3 is CSAANEKLFF. CDR3 DNA: TGCAGTGCTGCTAATGAAAAACTGTTTTTT.

The V and J genes are TRBV5-1 and TRBJ2-3; 7 bases map to TRBD1. Germline V lookup: CDR1 SGHRS, CDR2 YFSETQ. The CDR3 runs 15 residues. V shed 5 bases and J 4 bases; nucleotides not matched to a gene: 10. Here the CDR3 DNA reads TGCGCCAGCAGTCCCGACAGGGTTTGGTCAGATACGCAGTATTTT. Translation: CASSPDRVWSDTQYF.

This sequence joins TRBV19 and TRBJ1-1; no definite D call. The CDR3 spans 13 residues. Trimming removed 1 base at V and 7 bases at J, with 10 bases between. Germline loops: CDR1 LNHDA, CDR2 SQIVND (reference sequence). The CDR3 DNA is TGTGCCAGTAGTATAGTCCGGGAAGGTGAAGCTTTCTTT. This translates into CASSIVREGEAFF. Full variable domain (outside the CDR3, taken from reference TRBV19 and TRBJ1-1): DGGITQSPKYLFRKEGQNVTLSCEQNLNHDAMYWYRQDPGQGLRLIYYSQIVNDFQKGDIAEGYSVSREKKESFPLTVTSAQKNPTAFYLCASSIVREGEAFFGQGTRLTVV.

V and J are TRBV7-8 and TRBJ2-7; 7 bases are a match to TRBD2. Germline-derived CDR1 and CDR2 are SGHVS and FQNEAQ. The ends lost 7 bases at V and 0 bases at J; junction bases unmatched: 12. The CDR3 has 16 residues. The CDR3 DNA reads as TGTGCCAGCACCCTAGCCGGAAGCGGGGCCTCCTACGAGCAGTACTTC. The encoded protein is CASTLAGSGASYEQYF.

The J gene is TRBJ2-5, the V gene TRBV2, with 9 bases that match TRBD1. V gave up 7 bases and J gave up 1 base; unmatched junction bases: 4. Germline V gene lookup returns CDR1 SNHLY and CDR2 FYNNEI. This CDR3 is 14 amino acids long. CDR3 in DNA: TGTGCCAGCAAAGACAGGGGGTCCCAAGAGACCCAGTACTTC. Protein: CASKDRGSQETQYF.

This clone was seen a handful of times. Here the CDR3 DNA reads TGTGCCAGCAGCTTATGGGGACAGTTAACTGAAGCTTTCTTT. Residues: CASSLWGQLTEAFF. The chain joins TRBV11-2 to TRBJ1-1, with 7 bases identical to TRBD1. Germline V gene sequence: CDR1 SGHAT, CDR2 FQNNGV. The CDR3 sequence is 14 residues long. The V gene end was trimmed by 2 bases and the J gene end by 5 bases; junction bases not matched to a gene: 5. Together with reference TRBV11-2 and TRBJ1-1, the CDR3 gives the full variable domain: EAGVAQSPRYKIIEKRQSVAFWCNPISGHATLYWYQQILGQGPKLLIQFQNNGVVDDSQLPKDRFSAERLKGVDSTLKIQPAKLEDSAVYLCASSLWGQLTEAFFGQGTRLTVV.

The rearrangement links TRBV15 to TRBJ1-6, with TRBD1 identical over 7 bases. The CDR3 extends over 17 amino acids. The V gene end was trimmed by 1 base and the J gene end by 4 bases; junction bases not matched to a gene: 7. The germline CDR1 and CDR2 sequences are LNHNV and YYDKDF (reference sequence). The CDR3 DNA reads as TGTGCCACCAGCAGAGGCCTCGACAGGGATTATAATTCACCCCTCCACTTT. Its translation: CATSRGLDRDYNSPLHF.

This clone was recorded once. The V and J genes are TRBV25-1 and TRBJ1-6; perhaps TRBD1 as D (5 bases). From germline, CDR1 is MGHDK and CDR2 SYGVNS. Trimming cost V 6 bases and J 4 bases, with 7 bases left between them. CDR3 length equals 13 residues. The chain's CDR3 is CASRTVYNSPLHF. In nucleotides, the CDR3 is TGTGCCAGCAGGACAGTGTATAATTCACCCCTCCACTTT.

This rearrangement joins TRBV6-5 to TRBJ1-2; 7 bases line up with TRBD1. Germline V gene data show CDR1 as MNHEY and CDR2 as SVGAGI. With 6 bases clipped from V and 3 bases from J, the junction kept 10 bases outside the gene matches. The CDR3 covers 15 residues. The CDR3 DNA sequence: TGTGCCAGCAGCTCCATCCGCCAGGGGGACTATGGCTACACCTTC. Its protein is CASSSIRQGDYGYTF.

This clone was seen just once. CDR3 coding DNA: TGTGCCAGCAGCTTAGTCGATACGCAGTATTTT. Translation gives CASSLVDTQYF. The chain recombines TRBV7-9 with TRBJ2-3; D gene ambiguous. V dropped 1 base and J dropped 6 bases, with 2 bases sitting between them. The CDR3 sequence is 11 residues long. Germline V gene data show CDR1 as SEHNR and CDR2 as FQNEAQ (reference sequence).

This clone came up once. The rearrangement uses TRBV28 and TRBJ1-1; D is possibly TRBD1 (6 bases). V lost 3 bases and J lost 11, with 22 bases in between. This CDR3 has 15 amino acids. In germline, CDR1 is MDHEN, CDR2 SYDVKM. The CDR3 DNA reads TGTGCCAGCAGTTTGACGGAGGGGGGCTCTATTCAGGCTTTCTTT. This translates into CASSLTEGGSIQAFF.

This clone has just one count. J is TRBJ1-5 and V is TRBV6-5; 12 bases line up with TRBD1. V gave up 4 bases and J gave up 5 bases; unmatched junction bases: 3. CDR1 MNHEY and CDR2 SVGAGI come from the germline V gene. The CDR3 consists of 15 residues. CDR3 region: CASSFGTGGHQPQHF. In DNA, the CDR3 is TGTGCCAGCAGTTTCGGGACAGGGGGCCATCAGCCCCAGCATTTT.